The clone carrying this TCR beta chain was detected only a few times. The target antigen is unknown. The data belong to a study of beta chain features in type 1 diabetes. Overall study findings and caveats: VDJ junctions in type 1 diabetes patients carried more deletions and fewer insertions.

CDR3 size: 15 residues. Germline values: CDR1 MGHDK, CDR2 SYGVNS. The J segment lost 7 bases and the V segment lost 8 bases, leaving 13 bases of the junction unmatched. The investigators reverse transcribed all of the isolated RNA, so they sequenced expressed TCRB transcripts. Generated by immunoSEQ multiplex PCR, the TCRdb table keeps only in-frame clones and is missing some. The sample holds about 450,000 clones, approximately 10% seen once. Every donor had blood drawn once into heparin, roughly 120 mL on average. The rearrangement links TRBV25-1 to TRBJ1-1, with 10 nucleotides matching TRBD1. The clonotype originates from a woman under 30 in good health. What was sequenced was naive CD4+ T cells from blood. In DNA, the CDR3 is TGTGCCAGCGGGTCTCGGGACAGGGGATTAGGTGAAGCTTTCTTT. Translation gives CASGSRDRGLGEAFF.